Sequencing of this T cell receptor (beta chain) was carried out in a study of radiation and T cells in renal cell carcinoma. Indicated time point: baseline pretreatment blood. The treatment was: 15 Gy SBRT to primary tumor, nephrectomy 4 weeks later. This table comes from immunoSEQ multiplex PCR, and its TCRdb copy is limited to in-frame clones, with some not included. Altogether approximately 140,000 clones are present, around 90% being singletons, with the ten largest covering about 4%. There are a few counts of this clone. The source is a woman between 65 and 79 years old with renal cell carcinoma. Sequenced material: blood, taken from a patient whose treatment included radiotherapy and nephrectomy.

The CDR3 DNA sequence: TGTGCCAGCAGCTTGGGGCAATTTGATTCACCCCTCCACTTT. This encodes CASSLGQFDSPLHF. V is TRBV7-9 and J is TRBJ1-6, with D maybe TRBD1 (5 bases). With 3 bases removed from V and 8 bases from J, the gap between germline ends came to 11 bases. Germline CDR1 is SEHNR and CDR2 is FQNEAQ (reference sequence). The CDR3 extends over 14 amino acids.